Sequencing of this T cell receptor (beta chain) was carried out in a study of control samples from healthy donors and cancer patients. Produced via immunoSEQ multiplex PCR; TCRdb's table is partial and in-frame only. The table includes 60,000 to 75,000 clones, roughly 87% detected once. Sample: PBMCs. This receptor was obtained from a man aged 55-75 years with colorectal cancer.

CDR3 sequence reads: CASSPTGGRAEAFF. For the CDR3, the DNA is TGTGCCAGCTCACCTACAGGGGGCCGAGCTGAAGCTTTCTTT. The chain joins TRBV18 to TRBJ1-1; 9 nucleotides agree with TRBD1. From germline, CDR1 is KGHSH and CDR2 LQKENI. The CDR3 covers 14 residues. With 3 bases clipped from V and 6 bases from J, the junction kept 5 bases outside the gene matches.